Shown below are 28 T cell receptor beta chains from a single sample sequenced in a study of blood T cell repertoires in COVID-19. Libraries were prepared by immunoSEQ multiplex PCR; TCRdb keeps only in-frame clonotypes and omits some of them. Seen here are about 74,000 clones, about 90% observed once, and the top ten hold 1.9%. The sample consisted of peripheral blood. Receptors were obtained from an elderly woman with active or convalescent COVID-19.

V usage is TRBV7-2 and J usage is TRBJ2-5; TRBD2 matches at 9 bases. V dropped 4 bases and J dropped 5; count of bases not matched to a gene: 11. Germline CDR1 SGHTA, CDR2 FQGNSA. There are 16 residues in the CDR3. The CDR3 coding sequence is TGTGCCAGCAGCTCCGGCGGGAGGGGATCCGGGGAGACCCAGTACTTC. Its protein is CASSSGGRGSGETQYF.

The V and J genes are TRBV7-2 and TRBJ1-2; the D is unclear. The CDR3 consists of 11 residues. Germline V gene sequence: CDR1 SGHTA, CDR2 FQGNSA. Trimming removed 4 bases from V and 7 bases from J, with 7 bases in between. Here the CDR3 reads CASSWARGYTF. Here the CDR3 DNA reads TGTGCCAGCAGCTGGGCGCGTGGCTACACCTTC.

CDR3 in amino acids: CASSQITTGGYGYTF. CDR3 DNA: TGTGCCAGCAGCCAAATTACGACAGGGGGTTATGGCTACACCTTC. The chain uses TRBV3-1 (or the pseudogene TRBV3-2) and TRBJ1-2, with TRBD1 matching over 9 bases. The CDR3 has 15 residues. Germline assignment: CDR1 LGHDT and CDR2 YNNKEL (reference sequence). The J segment lost 5 bases and the V segment lost 2 bases, leaving 6 bases of the junction unmatched.

The chain links TRBV5-1 to TRBJ1-1; maybe TRBD1 (6 bases). Between the trimmed V and J ends, which lost 4 bases and 0 bases, there was a span of 16 bases. There are 16 residues in the CDR3. Germline assignment: CDR1 SGHRS and CDR2 YFSETQ. CDR3 coding DNA: TGCGCCAGCAGCCCCGATCGACAGGTGGTGAACACTGAAGCTTTCTTT. It is translated as CASSPDRQVVNTEAFF.

The chain links TRBV5-1 to TRBJ1-3; D gene ambiguous. This CDR3 region has 16 residues. The V end was cut by 3 bases, the J end by 0 bases, with 13 bases between. Germline CDR1 is SGHRS and CDR2 is YFSETQ. The CDR3 bases are TGCGCCAGCAGCTCTGCGGACTTAAACTCTGGAAACACCATATATTTT. It specifies CASSSADLNSGNTIYF.

The J gene is TRBJ1-1, the V gene TRBV9, with D possibly being TRBD1 (5 bases). CDR1 is SGDLS, CDR2 YYNGEE, per germline. V gave up 3 bases and J gave up 2 bases, with 14 bases separating them. The CDR3 loop spans 15 amino acids. The CDR3 protein is CASSATTELNTEAFF. CDR3 DNA: TGTGCCAGCAGCGCGACGACAGAACTTAACACTGAAGCTTTCTTT.

The V gene is TRBV15, the J gene TRBJ1-5, with D possibly being TRBD1 (5 bases). Trimming shortened V by 1 base and J by 6 bases, and 13 bases separated the two germline ends. Germline assignment: CDR1 LNHNV and CDR2 YYDKDF (reference sequence). This CDR3 region has 15 residues. Here the CDR3 DNA reads TGTGCCACCAGCAGAGTCCCCAGGGAGGGTCAGCCCCAGCATTTT. Protein sequence: CATSRVPREGQPQHF.

This clone was detected only once. The chain uses TRBV2 and TRBJ2-1; D unresolved. V was cut by 8 bases and J by 7 bases, with 6 bases left in between. Germline values: CDR1 SNHLY, CDR2 FYNNEI. The CDR3 is 10 residues long. The CDR3 reads CASLLNEQFF. The CDR3 nucleotides are TGTGCCAGCCTACTAAATGAGCAGTTCTTC.

The gene calls are TRBV11-3 and TRBJ2-1; TRBD1 might be the D (6 bases). V was trimmed by 3 bases and J by 10 bases, leaving 16 bases between them. The CDR3 contains 14 residues. Germline CDR1 and CDR2: SGHNT and YENEEA. The CDR3 nucleotides read TGTGCCAGCAGCTTTTCGGGCTGGGGGCCCGAGCAGTTCTTC. Its protein is CASSFSGWGPEQFF. The full variable domain, completed using reference TRBV11-3 and TRBJ2-1, is EAGVVQSPRYKIIEKKQPVAFWCNPISGHNTLYWYLQNLGQGPELLIRYENEEAVDDSQLPKDRFSAERLKGVDSTLKIQPAELGDSAVYLCASSFSGWGPEQFFGPGTRLTVL.

The V call is TRBV4-3, the J call TRBJ2-3; D gene ambiguous. The CDR3 is 14 residues long. V was pared by 1 base and J by 0 bases, with 5 bases between. Germline-derived CDR1 and CDR2 are LGHNA and YSLEER. CDR3 nucleotides: TGCGCCAGCAGCCAAGGAGGCAGCACAGATACGCAGTATTTT. It translates to CASSQGGSTDTQYF.

J is TRBJ2-3 and V is TRBV24-1; 8 bases agree with TRBD1. Germline CDR1 is KGHDR and CDR2 is SFDVKD. The CDR3 totals 15 residues. Trimming removed 2 bases from V and 3 bases from J; junction bases left unmatched: 3. The CDR3 DNA follows: TGTGCCACCAGTGATTCTGGGACAGGTACAGATACGCAGTATTTT. Translating it yields CATSDSGTGTDTQYF.

This sequence joins TRBV29-1 and TRBJ1-4; D ambiguous. CDR3 size: 13 residues. Per germline, CDR1 SQVTM and CDR2 ANQGSEA. V shed 0 bases and J shed 5 bases, with 7 bases lying between them. Here the CDR3 DNA reads TGCAGCGTTGAAGACGGACTAAATGAAAAACTGTTTTTT. Translating it yields CSVEDGLNEKLFF. The full variable domain, its missing parts supplied by reference TRBV29-1 and TRBJ1-4, is SAVISQKPSRDICQRGTSLTIQCQVDSQVTMMFWYRQQPGQSLTLIATANQGSEATYESGFVIDKFPISRPNLTFSTLTVSNMSPEDSSIYLCSVEDGLNEKLFFGSGTQLSVL.

CDR3 region: CASSRLAGDEQYF. CDR3 bases: TGTGCCAGCAGTCGACTAGCGGGAGACGAGCAGTACTTC. The chain joins TRBV6-2 or TRBV6-3 to TRBJ2-7; TRBD2 agrees at 12 bases. Germline lookup yields CDR1 MNHEY and CDR2 SVGEGT. V lost 5 bases, J lost 5 bases, and 1 base stayed unmatched. This CDR3 has 13 amino acids.

The chain joins TRBV28 to TRBJ2-7; 8 nucleotides line up with TRBD1. Germline CDR1 MDHEN, CDR2 SYDVKM. The CDR3 loop spans 15 amino acids. Unmatched junction bases numbered 7, after V lost 4 bases and J lost 2 bases. The CDR3 coding sequence is TGTGCCAGCAGTTCGGGACAGGTCCTCACCTACGAGCAGTACTTC. Its translation is CASSSGQVLTYEQYF.

This chain uses TRBV9 with TRBJ2-7, with 7 bases aligning to TRBD1. From germline, CDR1 is SGDLS and CDR2 YYNGEE. CDR3 length equals 15 residues. V gave up 4 bases and J gave up 5 bases; unmatched junction bases: 12. The CDR3 reads CASSPQGVRGNEQYF. The CDR3, as DNA: TGTGCCAGCAGCCCCCAGGGGGTAAGGGGAAACGAGCAGTACTTC.

The rearrangement joins TRBV2 to TRBJ1-1, with D maybe TRBD1 (6 bases). V lost 7 bases and J lost 4, with 22 bases in between. The CDR3 is 16 residues long. Germline CDR1 reads SNHLY; CDR2 reads FYNNEI. The CDR3 reads CASNRDRGRVVTEAFF. CDR3 DNA: TGTGCCAGCAACAGGGACCGAGGACGTGTGGTCACTGAAGCTTTCTTT.

The chain couples TRBV7-6 to TRBJ2-5, with D possibly being TRBD1 (7 bases). Germline lookup yields CDR1 SGHVS and CDR2 FNYEAQ. This CDR3 has 15 amino acids. Trimming stripped 5 bases from V and 2 bases from J, with 15 bases between. The CDR3: CASSRPTGRQETQYF. Here the CDR3 DNA reads TGTGCCAGCAGCCGGCCGACAGGGAGGCAAGAGACCCAGTACTTC.

The chain carries TRBV5-4 and TRBJ2-7; TRBD2 agrees at 10 bases. Germline assignment: CDR1 SGHNT and CDR2 YYREEE (reference sequence). V lost 0 bases to trimming and J lost 3 bases; unmatched junction nucleotides: 3. This CDR3 contains 15 residues. CDR3: CASSLAPSGSYEQYF. The CDR3 DNA is TGTGCCAGCAGCTTGGCGCCTAGCGGGAGCTACGAGCAGTACTTC.

This chain uses TRBV30 with TRBJ2-5; D perhaps matches TRBD1 (6 bases). Germline V gives CDR1 GTSNPN, CDR2 SVGIG (reference sequence). With 0 bases removed from V and 5 bases from J, the gap between germline ends came to 7 bases. The CDR3 sequence is 12 residues long. The CDR3 loop is CAWSVQGETQYF. DNA of the CDR3: TGTGCCTGGAGTGTACAGGGCGAGACCCAGTACTTC.

V usage is TRBV3-1 (or the pseudogene TRBV3-2) and J usage is TRBJ1-2, with D possibly TRBD1 on 5 matching bases. Trimming took 7 bases from V and 1 from J, leaving 16 bases between them. This CDR3 has 15 amino acids. CDR1 and CDR2 from the germline V gene are LGHDT and YNNKEL (reference sequence). The CDR3 DNA is TGTGCCAGCACTAAATCCGGGGGACTTAACTATGGCTACACCTTC. This encodes CASTKSGGLNYGYTF.

CDR3 bases: TGTGCCAGCAGGGAGGACAGCTATGGCTACACCTTC. It is translated as CASREDSYGYTF. This sequence joins TRBV25-1 and TRBJ1-2, with D possibly matching TRBD1 (6 bases). CDR3 size: 12 residues. Deletions cut 6 bases from V and 4 bases from J, with 9 bases between. CDR1 and CDR2 from the germline V gene are MGHDK and SYGVNS.

V gene TRBV27 combines with J gene TRBJ1-6, with D unresolved. Germline assignment: CDR1 MNHEY and CDR2 SMNVEV (reference sequence). V lost 6 bases and J lost 10, with 16 bases in between. The CDR3 contains 14 residues. CDR3 coding DNA: TGTGCCAGCAGGCCCGATGGAGTAGGCTCACCCCTCCACTTT. Translation: CASRPDGVGSPLHF.

The chain links TRBV27 to TRBJ2-3; 8 bases line up with TRBD2. V shed 1 base, J shed 0 bases, and the junction held 3 bases outside the gene matches. CDR1 is MNHEY, CDR2 SMNVEV, per germline (reference sequence). The CDR3 loop spans 16 amino acids. The CDR3, as DNA: TGTGCCAGCAGTTTATGGGCTAGCGGGAGCACAGATACGCAGTATTTT. It encodes CASSLWASGSTDTQYF.

This clone was seen just once. This chain joins TRBV29-1 and TRBJ1-5, with 7 bases that match TRBD1. The V segment lost 6 bases and the J segment 6 bases; nucleotides outside the gene matches: 8. This CDR3 comprises 13 residues. In germline, CDR1 is SQVTM, CDR2 ANQGSEA. The CDR3 DNA reads TGCAGCGTCCACCGGGACAGTGGTCAGCCCCAGCATTTT. Its translation is CSVHRDSGQPQHF.

The sample holds a few counts of this clone. The chain carries TRBV6-6 and TRBJ1-5, with 8 bases fitting TRBD1. Germline lookup yields CDR1 MNHNY and CDR2 SVGAGI (reference sequence). This CDR3 region has 15 residues. The V segment lost 2 bases and the J segment 5 bases; nucleotides outside the gene matches: 5. The CDR3 DNA reads as TGTGCCAGCAGTTACATTGTGACAGGGGATCAGCCCCAGCATTTT. It yields the protein CASSYIVTGDQPQHF.

Only one count was recorded for this clone. The CDR3 nucleotides are TGTGCCAGTAGCTCGGGACAGGGGAATGAAAAACTGTTTTTT. Its translation is CASSSGQGNEKLFF. The chain carries TRBV19 and TRBJ1-4; 10 bases agree with TRBD1. Per germline, CDR1 LNHDA and CDR2 SQIVND (reference sequence). This CDR3 comprises 14 residues. Trimming took 6 bases from V and 5 from J; bases not matched to a gene: 3.

Notes on this clone: This CDR3 is also generated by other DNA sequences in the sample. The chain joins TRBV15 to TRBJ2-3; possible D gene TRBD1, 6 bases. The CDR3 totals 15 residues. Per the germline V gene, CDR1 is LNHNV and CDR2 is YYDKDF (reference sequence). V lost 1 base to trimming and J lost 1 base, with 9 bases between them. The CDR3 coding sequence is TGTGCCACCAGCAGAGGCAGGGGCGGCACAGATACGCAGTATTTT. This translates into CATSRGRGGTDTQYF.

The genes are TRBV27 and TRBJ1-1; D remains unclear. The germline CDR1 and CDR2 sequences are MNHEY and SMNVEV (reference sequence). V lost 2 bases and J 2 bases, leaving 12 bases between the germline ends. This CDR3 contains 15 residues. The CDR3 sequence: CASSLRPSGNTEAFF. In nucleotides, the CDR3 is TGTGCCAGCAGTTTAAGGCCCTCGGGAAACACTGAAGCTTTCTTT.